This paragraph covers one TCR beta chain sequence. This clonotype turned up a few times. This clone's antigen is unknown. No much larger clone exists at a distance of one base, and base qualities are not known. The CDR3 has 14 amino acids, counting the end cysteine and phenylalanine. The only DNA kept is the CDR3, 42 bases in frame from the first base. The germline V gene (reference sequence) sets CDR1 to DFQATT and CDR2 to SNEGSKA. V gives up 0 bases and J gives up 2 bases, and the segment between their germline ends measures 10 bases. Sequencing was carried out with an Illumina HiSeq 2500. TCR beta libraries were prepared by quantitative 5'-RACE with molecular barcodes. In the paper's pipeline: To identify disease-linked TCR variants, a new computational method was used, one built on a probabilistic model of VDJ rearrangement. The raw public data were reprocessed by TCRdb itself: fastp quality trimming at Q25, MiXCR clonotype calling, in-frame beta chains only. Rows with a matching CDR3 protein are joined into one entry that keeps the most common DNA and genes. These V and J calls are TCRdb output, not the study's own analysis. This sample has some 250,000 distinct CDR3 sequences in its table, and 20% to 30% of those were observed once. The ten largest account for over 0.55% of the sample.

This sample was taken from a study of CD8 T cells in ankylosing spondylitis (dated by TCRdb to 2015 to 2018). Concerning the study at large: The study set out to find disease-linked TCR variants by profiling T cell receptor beta repertoires in ankylosing spondylitis patients and healthy donors. In total, the full study cohort was made up of over a hundred healthy donors and 25 or so ankylosing spondylitis patients. Samples of peripheral blood were taken, and for ankylosing spondylitis patients, synovial fluid was collected as well.

What the authors observed across the whole study: Blood from ankylosing spondylitis patients appeared to be characterized by a TCR beta motif made up of about 8 highly homologous amino acid variants. The disease-linked clones were reported to be significantly enriched in matched synovial fluid samples from ankylosing spondylitis patients. A CD8+ phenotype was shown by the disease-linked clones, which were found at relatively low frequencies in peripheral blood. Some TCR beta motif variants had previously been reported in synovial fluid and blood of reactive arthritis patients, which suggested common disease-initiation mechanisms.

The V gene is TRBV20-1 and the J gene is TRBJ2-5; the D gene remains uncertain. The source is a male donor with ankylosing spondylitis or in good health (not recorded which). The specimen sequenced was blood, either unsorted or a sorted T cell fraction (not recorded which). The CDR3 region reads CSARDWLNQETQYF. The DNA is as follows: TGCAGTGCTAGAGATTGGCTGAATCAAGAGACCCAGTACTTC.